The next 12 T cell receptor beta chains were all read from a single sample in a study of cytomegalovirus exposure and HLA in healthy donors. The PCR contained 60 Vbeta and 13 Jbeta primers. Profiling relied on immunoSEQ multiplex PCR, and the TCRdb table lists in-frame clones only, not all of them. This sample has 200,000 to 250,000 clones, with about 79% found just once. Sequencing input: PBMCs. These receptors came from a man aged 18 to 29 in good health and CMV-seronegative.

The chain is built from TRBV13 and TRBJ1-3; no reliable D call. Per the germline V gene, CDR1 is PRHDT and CDR2 is FYEKMQ (reference sequence). V was shortened by 0 bases and J by 4 bases, with 10 bases between the two germline ends. The CDR3 sequence is 15 residues long. CDR3 loop: CASSLGPPIGNTIYF. CDR3 DNA: TGTGCCAGCAGCTTAGGACCACCTATAGGAAACACCATATATTTT.

CDR3 in amino acids: CASSGLAGVYNEQFF. CDR3 DNA sequence: TGTGCCAGCAGTGGGCTAGCGGGGGTCTACAATGAGCAGTTCTTC. This rearrangement joins TRBV2 to TRBJ2-1, with 10 bases that match TRBD2. The CDR3 is 15 amino acids. Trimming removed 4 bases from V and 3 bases from J; junction bases left unmatched: 3. Germline V lookup: CDR1 SNHLY, CDR2 FYNNEI.

The chain joins TRBV30 to TRBJ1-4; tentative D call: TRBD1 (6 bases). Germline lookup yields CDR1 GTSNPN and CDR2 SVGIG (reference sequence). Trimming took 4 bases from V and 4 from J, leaving 10 bases between them. There are 13 residues in the CDR3. CDR3 residues: CAWTIQGNEKLFF. The CDR3 DNA is TGTGCCTGGACAATACAGGGTAATGAAAAACTGTTTTTT.

This clone was seen only once. Other DNA sequences in the same sample also yield this CDR3. The V call is TRBV9, the J call TRBJ2-5; tentatively, D is TRBD2 (5 bases). The CDR3 length is 14 residues. Trimming left V 1 base short and J 2 bases short, with 9 bases between. Germline CDR1 and CDR2: SGDLS and YYNGEE. The chain's CDR3 is CASSVRGNQETQYF. The CDR3 DNA is TGTGCCAGCAGCGTACGAGGGAATCAAGAGACCCAGTACTTC.

This chain links TRBV9 with TRBJ1-1, with 7 positions matching TRBD1. The V segment lost 5 bases and the J segment 1 base; nucleotides outside the gene matches: 2. Germline CDR1 reads SGDLS; CDR2 reads YYNGEE. This CDR3 region has 13 residues. The CDR3 region has the DNA TGTGCCAGCAGAGGGGGCGGGAACACTGAAGCTTTCTTT. This gives the protein CASRGGGNTEAFF.

The chain has TRBV4-2 and TRBJ2-7, with 10 bases that match TRBD1. V was pared by 0 bases and J by 4 bases, with 6 bases of the junction left unmatched. CDR1 LGHNA and CDR2 YNFKEQ come from the germline V gene. This CDR3 has 16 amino acids. DNA of the CDR3: TGTGCCAGCAGCCAAGATAAGACAGGGGGCGGTTACGAGCAGTACTTC. It yields the protein CASSQDKTGGGYEQYF.

The table lists this clone with a count of one. The gene calls are TRBV9 and TRBJ2-3, with 8 bases matching TRBD1. CDR1 and CDR2 from the germline V gene are SGDLS and YYNGEE. The CDR3 runs 16 residues. V lost 4 bases and J lost 2; bases outside the gene matches: 9. CDR3 coding DNA: TGTGCCAGCAGCCCGAGACAGGGGCCCCCCACAGATACGCAGTATTTT. Protein: CASSPRQGPPTDTQYF.

The chain employs TRBV30 and TRBJ2-7, with TRBD2 matching over 8 bases. Looked up from germline, CDR1 is GTSNPN and CDR2 is SVGIG (reference sequence). V shed 5 bases and J 4 bases; nucleotides not matched to a gene: 4. The CDR3 runs to 12 residues. The CDR3 nucleotides are TGTGCCTGGCTAGCGGGCAGTTACGAGCAGTACTTC. Translation: CAWLAGSYEQYF. The entire variable domain, with the rest obtained from reference TRBV30 and TRBJ2-7, is as follows: SQTIHQWPATLVQPVGSPLSLECTVEGTSNPNLYWYRQAAGRGLQLLFYSVGIGQISSEVPQNLSASRPQDRQFILSSKKLLLSDSGFYLCAWLAGSYEQYFGPGTRLTVT.

The rearrangement links TRBV5-4 to TRBJ1-2; 8 nucleotides align to TRBD1. The V segment lost 0 bases and the J segment 6 bases; nucleotides outside the gene matches: 4. The CDR3 sequence is 14 residues long. Germline CDR1 is SGHNT and CDR2 is YYREEE (reference sequence). CDR3 in amino acids: CASSLDRGNDGYTF. For the CDR3, the DNA is TGTGCCAGCAGCTTGGACAGGGGGAATGATGGCTACACCTTC.

The chain uses TRBV18 and TRBJ2-3; D ambiguous. Trimming took 2 bases from V and 2 from J, leaving 8 bases between them. CDR3 length: 14 amino acids. Germline CDR1 and CDR2: KGHSH and LQKENI. The CDR3 reads CASSPIVPTDTQYF. CDR3 coding DNA: TGTGCCAGCTCACCAATCGTCCCCACAGATACGCAGTATTTT.

The chain links TRBV7-6 to TRBJ2-3; D is unresolved. V was trimmed by 5 bases and J by 0 bases, leaving 3 bases between them. Germline CDR1 and CDR2: SGHVS and FNYEAQ. CDR3 length: 12 amino acids. The CDR3 sequence is CASSPSTDTQYF. CDR3 in DNA: TGTGCCAGCAGCCCGAGCACAGATACGCAGTATTTT.

The chain employs TRBV2 and TRBJ2-3, with D tentatively TRBD2 (5 bases). CDR3 size: 14 residues. The V and J ends lost 7 bases and 1 base respectively, with 12 bases between them. Germline CDR1 SNHLY, CDR2 FYNNEI. CDR3 nucleotides: TGTGCCAGCACGCGGGTGCGGGGCACAGATACGCAGTATTTT. This gives the protein CASTRVRGTDTQYF.